Ten or more counts support the clone carrying this TCR beta chain. TCRdb fed the 5' RACE reads into MiXCR, producing one record per CDR3 protein. Counted here are 35,000 to 45,000 distinct CDR3 sequences, roughly 6% occurring once; the ten biggest clones make up 7.5% to 8.5%. Per the germline V gene, CDR1 is SNHLY and CDR2 is FYNNEI. This CDR3 is built from 12 residues. V lost 3 bases and J lost 2, with 5 bases in between. The data were obtained in a study of early T cells in non-severe SARS-CoV-2 infection. The chain couples TRBV2 to TRBJ2-7; D is unclear. This specimen consisted of whole blood, obtained at baseline. The TCR sequence derives from an adult who was a healthcare worker with PCR-confirmed SARS-CoV-2 infection or an uninfected control (not recorded which). DNA of the CDR3: TGTGCCAGCAGTGACACCACCTACGAGCAGTACTTC. Its protein product is CASSDTTYEQYF.